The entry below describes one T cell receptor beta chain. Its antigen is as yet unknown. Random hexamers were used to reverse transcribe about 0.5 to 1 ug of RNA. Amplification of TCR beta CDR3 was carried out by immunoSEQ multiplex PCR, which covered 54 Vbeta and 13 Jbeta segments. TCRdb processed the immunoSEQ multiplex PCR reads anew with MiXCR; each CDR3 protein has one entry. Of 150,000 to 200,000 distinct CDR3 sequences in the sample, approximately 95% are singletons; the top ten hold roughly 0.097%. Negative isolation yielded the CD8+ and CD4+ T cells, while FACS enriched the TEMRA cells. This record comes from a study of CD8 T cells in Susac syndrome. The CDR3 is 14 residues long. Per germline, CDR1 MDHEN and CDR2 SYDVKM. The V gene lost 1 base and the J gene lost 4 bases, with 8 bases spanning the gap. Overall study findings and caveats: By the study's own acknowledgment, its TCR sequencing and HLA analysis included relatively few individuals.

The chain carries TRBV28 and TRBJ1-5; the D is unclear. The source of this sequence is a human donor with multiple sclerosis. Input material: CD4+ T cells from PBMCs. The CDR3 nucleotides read TGTGCCAGCAGTTTATATACCACTAATCAGCCCCAGCATTTT. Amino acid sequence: CASSLYTTNQPQHF. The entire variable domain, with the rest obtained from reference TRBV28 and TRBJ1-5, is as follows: DVKVTQSSRYLVKRTGEKVFLECVQDMDHENMFWYRQDPGLGLRLIYFSYDVKMKEKGDIPEGYSVSREKKERFSLILESASTNQTSMYLCASSLYTTNQPQHFGDGTRLSIL.